The 5 T cell receptor beta chains listed next were all sequenced from one sample in a study of cytomegalovirus exposure and HLA in healthy donors. Both 60 Vbeta primers and 13 Jbeta primers went into the PCR. Measured with immunoSEQ multiplex PCR; TCRdb has only the in-frame clones, and not every one. The sample's table shows approximately 110,000 clones. Sample: PBMCs. These receptors all stem from a man aged 35-49 years in good health and CMV-seronegative.

This sequence joins TRBV9 and TRBJ2-5; 9 bases are a match to TRBD2. V gave up 4 bases and J gave up 2 bases; unmatched junction bases: 9. Per germline, CDR1 SGDLS and CDR2 YYNGEE. The length of the CDR3 is 16 residues. CDR3 sequence (DNA): TGTGCCAGCAGCCCCACTAGCGGGCGACCTCAAGAGACCCAGTACTTC. Translated: CASSPTSGRPQETQYF.

The chain links TRBV5-4 to TRBJ1-1, with 7 bases matching TRBD1. CDR3 length equals 14 residues. Trimming at V came to 0 bases and at J to 4 bases, leaving 3 bases not matched to a gene. CDR1 SGHNT and CDR2 YYREEE come from the germline V gene (reference sequence). CDR3 in amino acids: CASSLEGARTEAFF. The CDR3, as DNA: TGTGCCAGCAGCTTGGAGGGGGCGCGCACTGAAGCTTTCTTT. The entire variable domain, with the rest obtained from reference TRBV5-4 and TRBJ1-1, is as follows: ETGVTQSPTHLIKTRGQQVTLRCSSQSGHNTVSWYQQALGQGPQFIFQYYREEENGRGNFPPRFSGLQFPNYSSELNVNALELDDSALYLCASSLEGARTEAFFGQGTRLTVV.

Regarding this clone: Other DNA sequences from this sample encode an identical CDR3 as well. The chain is built from TRBV6-5 and TRBJ1-2; 7 positions agree with TRBD1. This CDR3 is 13 amino acids long. V shed 6 bases and J 0 bases; nucleotides not matched to a gene: 1. Germline V gives CDR1 MNHEY, CDR2 SVGAGI. The CDR3 DNA is TGTGCCAGCAGAGACAGGGCTAACTATGGCTACACCTTC. Protein sequence: CASRDRANYGYTF.

The gene calls are TRBV29-1 and TRBJ2-7; 7 bases align to TRBD1. From germline, CDR1 is SQVTM and CDR2 ANQGSEA. V gave up 7 bases and J gave up 3 bases; unmatched junction bases: 9. CDR3 size: 13 residues. The CDR3 nucleotides read TGCAGCGCCTCGACAGGGAACCTCTACGAGCAGTACTTC. The encoded protein is CSASTGNLYEQYF.

J is TRBJ2-7 and V is TRBV11-2; TRBD1 agrees at 8 bases. Per the germline V gene, CDR1 is SGHAT and CDR2 is FQNNGV. V shed 5 bases and J 0 bases; nucleotides not matched to a gene: 6. The CDR3 totals 15 residues. The CDR3: CASSPGTGLSYEQYF. The CDR3 DNA follows: TGTGCCAGCAGCCCCGGGACAGGACTCTCCTACGAGCAGTACTTC.